These T cell receptor beta chains were read from a single sample in a study of blood T cells in healthy people across ages. TCRdb reprocessed the 5' RACE reads with MiXCR, giving one entry per CDR3 protein. The table lists 730,000 or so distinct CDR3 sequences, approximately 43% of them singletons, with around a fifth in the top ten. Material: blood. These TCRs come from a woman aged 55 to 70 in good health. The conserved cysteine and the conserved F or W are not part of the CDR3 here.

v_call cdr3_aa
TRBV6-5 ASSYGTGGEQY
TRBV20-1 SAPGAGTNIQY
TRBV6-2/TRBV6-3 ASSYGGTLTYEQY
TRBV3-1 ASSQDIGVQGNQPQH
TRBV7-9 ASSLTTGLASPLH
TRBV6-6 ASSYLSEGREQY
TRBV3-1 ASSQGTGFTGQY
TRBV7-2 AISEGGDEQY
TRBV20-1 SAIFPGQGSTEAF
TRBV27 ASNSNRGHFEQY
TRBV5-1 ASRRETGESEAF
TRBV7-3 ASSLPFNGSTLRRTYTQY
TRBV7-2 ASSLGVSGTNEKLF
TRBV7-9 ASSLVGGDSTYNEQF
TRBV9 ASSAGGATYNSPLH
TRBV9 ASSVGLAGVGDEQY
TRBV20-1 SARGSHRVGNTEAF
TRBV27 AGSFTSGRYEQY
TRBV6-2/TRBV6-3 ASSYSNYAEAF
TRBV5-6 ASSLGQGVGSYNEQF
TRBV12-3/TRBV12-4 ASSDEKGAKAF
TRBV6-2/TRBV6-3 ASSYRTALWDEQY
TRBV11-2 ASSSAGQATDGYT
TRBV12-3/TRBV12-4 ASSFRGTNEKLF
TRBV5-1 ASSLKGSYNEQF
TRBV5-1 ASSPGGESNQPQH
TRBV7-6 ASSSNRMNTEAF
TRBV6-2/TRBV6-3 ATTSGTAVETQY
TRBV25-1 ASSEWAGSNYGYT
TRBV7-2 ASSFRLAGSTDTQY
TRBV5-1 ASSSGTFYNEQY
TRBV2 VSAIGNEQY
TRBV20-1 SARVRGYEQY
TRBV28 ASFRRGGIGREQY
TRBV6-6 ASSYSDYSGTQY
TRBV25-1 ASSEAGSSYEQY
TRBV6-6 ASSSTGTDTQY
TRBV12-3/TRBV12-4 ASSLVTGEETQY
TRBV12-3/TRBV12-4 ASSLITRGRAF
TRBV20-1 SANSDRGRGYT
TRBV6-6 ASIHSGANVLT
TRBV6-5 ASSDSTGPWGYT
TRBV6-5 ASSPPRGLHGYT
TRBV6-5 ASSYMGEQY
TRBV20-1 SARDWVAGVHEQF
TRBV12-3/TRBV12-4 ASSQDRGLAF
TRBV30 AWGGPGGHETQY
TRBV18 ASSPQGKRSGGETQY
TRBV3-1 ASSSGERTNYEQY
TRBV20-1 SARPGLRVLTQY
TRBV3-1 ASSQGDRGGPWETQY
TRBV12-3/TRBV12-4 ASRAPGIVGQPQH
TRBV4-1 ASSLNRDRGSEQY
TRBV5-1 ASSSSGGNQPQH
TRBV20-1 SAKGTGGAWDYGYT
TRBV29-1 STLLAGVFTDTQY